The present TCR beta chain was sequenced within a study of spatial heterogeneity in lung cancer. Background on the study: Tumor regions showed TCR transcript counts that correlated strongly with a T cell module score from matched bulk RNA-seq. An average of more than ten raw reads was observed per unique TCR and UMI combination. Study-wide results and limits: Expanded intratumoral alpha and beta TCR counts tracked tumor mutation counts.

This clonotype was observed many times. Its antigen is still unknown. The time point here: sample taken at primary tumor resection. A distinct unique molecular identifier was carried by each TCR cDNA molecule. TCRdb re-analysed the 5' RACE reads in MiXCR, keeping a single row per CDR3 protein. Of about 10,000 distinct CDR3 sequences listed, approximately 12% are singletons. This CDR3 is built from 15 residues. CDR1 and CDR2 from the germline V gene are SGHDN and FVKESK. V gave up 4 bases and J gave up 1 base, with 14 bases separating them. The material was lung tumor tissue, obtained at surgery. The TCR originated in a male donor with early-stage non-small cell lung cancer. J is TRBJ2-7 and V is TRBV14, with D unresolved. This CDR3 is CASSRGSSRSYEQYF. The CDR3 bases are TGTGCCAGCAGCCGGGGAAGTAGTCGGTCCTACGAGCAGTACTTC.